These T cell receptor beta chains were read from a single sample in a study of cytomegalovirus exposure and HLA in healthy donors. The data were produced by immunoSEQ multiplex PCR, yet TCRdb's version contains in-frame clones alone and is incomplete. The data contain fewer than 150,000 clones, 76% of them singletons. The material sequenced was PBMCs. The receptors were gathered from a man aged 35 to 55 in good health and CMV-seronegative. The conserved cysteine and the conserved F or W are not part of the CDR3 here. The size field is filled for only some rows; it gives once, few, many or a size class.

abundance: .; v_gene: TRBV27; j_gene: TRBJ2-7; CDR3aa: ASEDGQGAGEQY
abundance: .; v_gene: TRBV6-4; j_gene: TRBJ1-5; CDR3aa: ASSAPGRVKGQPQH
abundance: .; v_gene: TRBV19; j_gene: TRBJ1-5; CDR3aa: ASMSPGNNQPQH
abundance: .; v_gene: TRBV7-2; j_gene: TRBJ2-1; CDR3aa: ASSLGTGDNEQF
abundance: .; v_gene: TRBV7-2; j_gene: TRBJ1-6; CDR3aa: ASSLIPGKKDSPLH
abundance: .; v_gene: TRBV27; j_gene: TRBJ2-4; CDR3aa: ASSGVGRGGEAKNIQY
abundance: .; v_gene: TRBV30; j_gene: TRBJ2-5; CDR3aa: AWQGGRETQY
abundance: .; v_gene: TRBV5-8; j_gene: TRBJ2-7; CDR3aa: ASILPWSGIPYEQY
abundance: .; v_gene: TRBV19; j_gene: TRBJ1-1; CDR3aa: ASSMRGRPDTEAF
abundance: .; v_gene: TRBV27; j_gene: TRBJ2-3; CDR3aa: ASSPGDTSTDTQY
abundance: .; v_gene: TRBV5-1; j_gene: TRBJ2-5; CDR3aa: ASSLDGAYGETQY
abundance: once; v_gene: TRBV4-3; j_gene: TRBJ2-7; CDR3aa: ASSPGGTTEQY
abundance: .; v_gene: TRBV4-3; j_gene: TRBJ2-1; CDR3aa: ASSLGRDNNEQF
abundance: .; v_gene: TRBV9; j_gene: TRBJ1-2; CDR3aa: ASSLDRDYGYT
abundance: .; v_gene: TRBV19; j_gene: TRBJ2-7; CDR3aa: ASSMGQGAPYEQY
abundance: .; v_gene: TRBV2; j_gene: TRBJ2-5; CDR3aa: ASSGGTAKETQY
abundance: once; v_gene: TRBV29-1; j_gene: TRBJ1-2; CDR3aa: SFWTGGYGYT
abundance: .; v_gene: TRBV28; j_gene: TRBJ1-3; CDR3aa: ASSSYRAHESSGNTIY
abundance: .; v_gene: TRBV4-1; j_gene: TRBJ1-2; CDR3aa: ASSLARPGNYGYT
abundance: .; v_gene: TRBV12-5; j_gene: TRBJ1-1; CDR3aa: ASGLVQGSMNTEAF
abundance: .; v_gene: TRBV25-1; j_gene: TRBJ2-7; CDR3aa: ASSGPGGTEQY
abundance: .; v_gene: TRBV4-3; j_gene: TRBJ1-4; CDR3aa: ASSQDGTGSATNEKLF
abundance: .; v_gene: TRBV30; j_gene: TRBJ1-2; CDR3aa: AWTRSGGPNHYGYT
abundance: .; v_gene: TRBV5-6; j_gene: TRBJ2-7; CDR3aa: ASSPPGQGVPYEQY